The rows below give T cell receptor beta chains drawn from one sample of a study of control samples from healthy donors and cancer patients. Clones were sequenced by immunoSEQ multiplex PCR, and TCRdb holds only the in-frame ones, with some missing. This sample yields roughly 98,000 clones, of which 80% to 95% are seen a single time; 8% belongs to the top ten. The sequencing input was blood. The receptors come from a man between 18 and 29 years old in good health. CDR3s include the opening cysteine and the closing phenylalanine or tryptophan. The D gene is left open where the match is weak. Expanded clones are given a class, and other clones once, few, many or no size at all.

j_gene: TRBJ1-2; abundance: NA; d_gene: NA; v_gene: TRBV12-3/TRBV12-4; CDR3aa: CASSLATYGYTF; CDR3nt: TGTGCCAGCAGTTTAGCCACCTATGGCTACACCTTC
j_gene: TRBJ1-1; abundance: NA; d_gene: NA; v_gene: TRBV5-1; CDR3aa: CASSLAISFMNTEAFF; CDR3nt: TGCGCCAGCAGCTTGGCCATCAGCTTCATGAACACTGAAGCTTTCTTT
j_gene: TRBJ2-7; abundance: few; d_gene: NA; v_gene: TRBV15; CDR3aa: CATSRASSSYEQYF; CDR3nt: TGTGCCACCAGCAGAGCCAGTAGCTCCTACGAGCAGTACTTC
j_gene: TRBJ1-1; abundance: NA; d_gene: NA; v_gene: TRBV5-1; CDR3aa: CASSLVPGAGTTEAFF; CDR3nt: TGCGCCAGCAGCTTGGTACCAGGCGCAGGGACTACTGAAGCTTTCTTT
j_gene: TRBJ1-6; abundance: NA; d_gene: TRBD1; v_gene: TRBV27; CDR3aa: CASSKGTGFPPLHF; CDR3nt: TGTGCCAGCAGTAAGGGGACAGGGTTTCCACCCCTCCACTTT
j_gene: TRBJ1-1; abundance: NA; d_gene: TRBD1; v_gene: TRBV5-8; CDR3aa: CASSLQRDSGPNTEAFF; CDR3nt: TGTGCCAGCAGCTTGCAGAGGGACAGCGGCCCGAACACTGAAGCTTTCTTT
j_gene: TRBJ1-5; abundance: NA; d_gene: NA; v_gene: TRBV6-4; CDR3aa: CASSEIGGMKPQHF; CDR3nt: TGTGCCAGCAGTGAAATTGGGGGGATGAAGCCCCAGCATTTT
j_gene: TRBJ1-5; abundance: NA; d_gene: NA; v_gene: TRBV7-6; CDR3aa: CASSLGDSINQPQHF; CDR3nt: TGTGCCAGCAGCTTAGGCGACAGTATCAATCAGCCCCAGCATTTT
j_gene: TRBJ1-4; abundance: NA; d_gene: NA; v_gene: TRBV19; CDR3aa: CASSRQGTNEKLFF; CDR3nt: TGTGCCAGTAGCAGGCAGGGGACTAATGAAAAACTGTTTTTT
j_gene: TRBJ2-2; abundance: NA; d_gene: TRBD1; v_gene: TRBV7-9; CDR3aa: CASRPRDRPTGELFF; CDR3nt: TGTGCCAGCAGACCCCGGGACAGGCCCACCGGGGAGCTGTTTTTT
j_gene: TRBJ2-7; abundance: NA; d_gene: TRBD1; v_gene: TRBV6-4; CDR3aa: CASSPDRAPSYEQYF; CDR3nt: TGTGCCAGCAGTCCGGACAGGGCTCCCTCCTACGAGCAGTACTTC
j_gene: TRBJ2-1; abundance: NA; d_gene: TRBD2; v_gene: TRBV6-2/TRBV6-3; CDR3aa: CASSYPGLGREGRPVF; CDR3nt: TGTGCCAGCAGTTACCCAGGGCTTGGGAGGGAGGGCCGGCCGGTCTTC
j_gene: TRBJ1-5; abundance: once; d_gene: NA; v_gene: TRBV2; CDR3aa: CASFGERNQPQHF; CDR3nt: TGTGCCAGCTTCGGTGAGCGAAATCAGCCCCAGCATTTT
j_gene: TRBJ2-7; abundance: NA; d_gene: NA; v_gene: TRBV2; CDR3aa: CASIPRDSYEQYF; CDR3nt: TGTGCCAGCATCCCGCGGGATTCCTACGAGCAGTACTTC
j_gene: TRBJ2-3; abundance: NA; d_gene: NA; v_gene: TRBV3-1/TRBV3-2; CDR3aa: CASSLTSSGTDTQYF; CDR3nt: TGTGCCAGCAGCCTTACAAGTTCAGGCACAGATACGCAGTATTTT
j_gene: TRBJ1-5; abundance: NA; d_gene: NA; v_gene: TRBV19; CDR3aa: CASSIDLPGNPNQPQHF; CDR3nt: TGTGCCAGTAGTATAGATCTCCCAGGGAACCCCAATCAGCCCCAGCATTTT
j_gene: TRBJ2-3; abundance: NA; d_gene: NA; v_gene: TRBV2; CDR3aa: CASSEIADTQYF; CDR3nt: TGTGCCAGCAGTGAGATTGCAGATACGCAGTATTTT
j_gene: TRBJ2-7; abundance: NA; d_gene: TRBD2; v_gene: TRBV6-2/TRBV6-3; CDR3aa: CASSYSKRRGSRYEQYF; CDR3nt: TGTGCCAGCAGTTACTCCAAACGGCGCGGGAGCAGGTACGAGCAGTACTTC
j_gene: TRBJ1-4; abundance: NA; d_gene: TRBD1; v_gene: TRBV15; CDR3aa: CATSIYRGTNEKLFF; CDR3nt: TGTGCCACCAGCATTTACAGGGGTACTAATGAAAAACTGTTTTTT
j_gene: TRBJ1-2; abundance: NA; d_gene: TRBD1; v_gene: TRBV4-1; CDR3aa: CASSQAVDRRAKDGYTF; CDR3nt: TGCGCCAGCAGCCAAGCTGTGGACAGGCGGGCCAAGGATGGCTACACCTTC
j_gene: TRBJ2-7; abundance: NA; d_gene: TRBD1; v_gene: TRBV6-6; CDR3aa: CASSYSKQGAYEQYF; CDR3nt: TGTGCCAGCAGTTACTCAAAACAGGGGGCTTACGAGCAGTACTTC
j_gene: TRBJ1-6; abundance: NA; d_gene: TRBD1; v_gene: TRBV5-5; CDR3aa: CASSFPGTGEPNSPLHF; CDR3nt: TGTGCCAGCAGCTTTCCCGGGACAGGGGAACCGAATTCACCCCTCCACTTT
j_gene: TRBJ2-7; abundance: NA; d_gene: NA; v_gene: TRBV12-3/TRBV12-4; CDR3aa: CASSSSTLEQYF; CDR3nt: TGTGCCAGCAGTTCATCGACCCTAGAGCAGTACTTC
j_gene: TRBJ2-3; abundance: once; d_gene: NA; v_gene: TRBV11-2; CDR3aa: CASSQGAAFTDTQYF; CDR3nt: TGTGCCAGCAGCCAAGGAGCGGCCTTCACAGATACGCAGTATTTT
j_gene: TRBJ1-4; abundance: NA; d_gene: TRBD1; v_gene: TRBV13; CDR3aa: CASSSRTGLNEKLFF; CDR3nt: TGTGCCAGCAGCTCCCGGACAGGGTTAAATGAAAAACTGTTTTTT
j_gene: TRBJ2-5; abundance: NA; d_gene: TRBD2; v_gene: TRBV10-3; CDR3aa: CATSGGKETQYF; CDR3nt: TGTGCCACCTCGGGAGGGAAAGAGACCCAGTACTTC
j_gene: TRBJ2-3; abundance: NA; d_gene: NA; v_gene: TRBV9; CDR3aa: CASALGGYSTDTQYF; CDR3nt: TGTGCCAGCGCTCTGGGCGGTTATAGCACAGATACGCAGTATTTT